One and the same sample provided the 29 T cell receptor beta chains below, sequenced in a study of T cell repertoires in cytomegalovirus infection. TCRdb recomputed calls from the reads with MiXCR, one row per CDR3 protein. Counted here are 450,000 to 550,000 distinct CDR3 sequences, approximately 15% occurring once; the ten biggest clones make up about 24%. The sequencing sample was made of CD8+ T cells from PBMCs. The receptors here all came from a human donor in good health (CMV status not recorded). Some clones in this sample may be carry-over from other donors' samples.

This clonotype was seen repeatedly, ten times or more. A read error may produce the germline difference seen at one junction end. V gene TRBV12-3 or TRBV12-4 combines with J gene TRBJ2-5; D not resolved. CDR3 length: 15 amino acids. This CDR3 is CASTLGPGRRETQYF. DNA of the CDR3: TGTGCCAGCACTTTAGGACCGGGCCGACGGGAGACCCAGTACTTC.

This clonotype was picked up a small number of times. The rearrangement uses TRBV7-9 and TRBJ1-6; 9 bases are shared with TRBD1. V was pared by 5 bases and J by 6 bases, with 8 bases of the junction left unmatched. The CDR3 has 16 residues. CDR1 is SEHNR and CDR2 is FQNEAQ in the germline V gene (reference sequence). The CDR3 bases are TGTGCCAGCAGCCCGGGGGACAGGGCCTTTAATTCACCCCTCCACTTT. Its translation is CASSPGDRAFNSPLHF. The variable domain in full, completed from reference TRBV7-9 and TRBJ1-6, reads DTGVSQNPRHKITKRGQNVTFRCDPISEHNRLYWYRQTLGQGPEFLTYFQNEAQLEKSRLLSDRFSAERPKGSFSTLEIQRTEQGDSAMYLCASSPGDRAFNSPLHFGNGTRLTVT.

On this clonotype itself: This sequence may be a read error, since a much larger clone differs from it by one base. V usage is TRBV6-4 and J usage is TRBJ2-2, with D possibly TRBD2 on 5 matching bases. CDR3 length: 13 residues. Germline V gene sequence: CDR1 MRHNA, CDR2 SNTAGT. The CDR3 spells CASSDSTPGVLFF. Here the CDR3 DNA reads TGTGCCAGCAGTGACTCGACCCCCGGGGTGCTGTTTTTT.

This clonotype was picked up many times. The CDR3: CASSQDRQGPGPQHF. Here the CDR3 DNA reads TGTGCCAGCAGCCAAGATCGCCAGGGACCCGGTCCCCAGCATTTT. This sequence joins TRBV4-2 and TRBJ1-5; a weak D match, TRBD1 (5 bases). Trimming left V 0 bases short and J 10 bases short, with 16 bases between. Germline loops: CDR1 LGHNA, CDR2 YNFKEQ. The CDR3 has 15 amino acids.

The chain joins TRBV11-2 to TRBJ1-2; TRBD1 aligns across 8 bases. The CDR3 totals 17 residues. Trimming removed 3 bases from V and 2 bases from J; junction bases left unmatched: 11. Germline assignment: CDR1 SGHAT and CDR2 FQNNGV. This CDR3 reads CASSFWDRKEVNYGYTF. Written as DNA, the CDR3 is TGTGCCAGCAGCTTTTGGGACAGGAAAGAGGTGAACTATGGCTACACCTTC.

This clonotype was observed many times. The CDR3 here is CASSGVAGANVLTF. The CDR3 DNA is TGTGCCAGCAGCGGAGTGGCTGGGGCCAACGTCCTGACTTTC. J is TRBJ2-6 and V is TRBV11-2; no definite D call. The germline V gene has CDR1 SGHAT and CDR2 FQNNGV. The CDR3 totals 14 residues. Trimming pared 5 bases from V and 2 bases from J, leaving 7 bases between.

This clonotype was detected ten times or more. CDR3 region: CASSEAGGLTTNVLTF. The CDR3 region has the DNA TGTGCCAGCAGCGAGGCAGGGGGCTTAACGACCAACGTCCTGACTTTC. The chain has TRBV6-2 or TRBV6-3 and TRBJ2-6; TRBD1 matches 8 bases. Looked up from germline, CDR1 is MNHEY and CDR2 is SVGEGT. V dropped 6 bases and J dropped 8; count of bases not matched to a gene: 12. CDR3 length: 16 residues.

This clonotype was detected ten times or more. V is TRBV11-2 and J is TRBJ2-7; D is ambiguous. The ends were cut back, 0 bases at V and 2 bases at J, with 11 bases in the middle. Germline CDR1 and CDR2: SGHAT and FQNNGV. The CDR3 extends over 15 amino acids. This CDR3 reads CASSLEGAPTYEQYF. The CDR3 DNA reads as TGTGCCAGCAGCTTAGAAGGCGCTCCAACCTACGAGCAGTACTTC.

Many counts were recorded for this clonotype. V and J are TRBV7-3 and TRBJ2-5, with no clear D. V was cut by 4 bases and J by 4 bases, with 10 bases left in between. The CDR3 consists of 13 residues. Germline CDR1 reads SGHTA; CDR2 reads FQGTGA. This CDR3 reads CASSSRDAETQYF. In DNA form, the CDR3 reads TGTGCCAGCAGCTCTAGGGATGCAGAGACCCAGTACTTC.

This clonotype was counted a few times. The CDR3 here is CSAGAGLGTEAFF. As DNA, the CDR3 is TGCAGTGCTGGGGCGGGGCTGGGGACTGAAGCTTTCTTT. The chain employs TRBV20-1 and TRBJ1-1; a possible D gene is TRBD1 (5 bases). Germline loops: CDR1 DFQATT, CDR2 SNEGSKA (reference sequence). V lost 5 bases and J lost 5, with 15 bases in between. There are 13 residues in the CDR3.

This clonotype has a count of ten or more. The chain couples TRBV29-1 to TRBJ2-1; 13 nucleotides match TRBD2. Germline CDR1 SQVTM, CDR2 ANQGSEA. J gave up 4 bases and V 7 bases, and 16 bases lay outside the gene matches. CDR3 length: 18 amino acids. CDR3 amino acids: CSGGPGTSGDGGYNEQFF. CDR3 DNA: TGCAGCGGTGGCCCCGGGACTAGCGGGGATGGGGGGTACAATGAGCAGTTCTTC.

The genes are TRBV3-1 and TRBJ1-2; D is possibly TRBD1 (6 bases). Trimming shortened V by 7 bases and J by 2 bases, and 20 bases separated the two germline ends. Germline CDR1 LGHDT, CDR2 YNNKEL (reference sequence). The CDR3 runs to 16 residues. CDR3 nucleotides: TGTGCCAGCAACCGAACAGGGACGAAACTGAACTATGGCTACACCTTC. Its protein is CASNRTGTKLNYGYTF.

On this clonotype: This may arise from a read error, as a much more abundant clone is one base away. This chain links TRBV6-6 with TRBJ2-1, with a tentative D call TRBD2 (6 bases). Per germline, CDR1 MNHNY and CDR2 SVGAGI (reference sequence). This CDR3 contains 13 residues. The CDR3 coding sequence is TGTGCCAACAGTCGGTCCCCGGGGGATGAGCAGTTCTTC. Translating it yields CANSRSPGDEQFF.

With respect to this clonotype: A much larger clone differs from this one at a single base, so this may be a read error. This chain uses TRBV7-6 with TRBJ2-7; no firm D call. CDR1 is SGHVS and CDR2 is FNYEAQ in the germline V gene. There are 12 residues in the CDR3. CDR3 DNA sequence: TGTGCCAGCAGCACCCTCCACTACGGGCAGTACTTC. As protein: CASSTLHYGQYF.

This clonotype was recorded a few times. V gene TRBV7-6 combines with J gene TRBJ2-7; possible D gene TRBD1, 5 bases. Trimming left V 7 bases short and J 2 bases short, with 15 bases between. The CDR3 totals 14 residues. Germline V lookup: CDR1 SGHVS, CDR2 FNYEAQ. The CDR3 region has the DNA TGTGCCAGCACCCTACAGGACATCACCTACGAGCAGTACTTC. Its translation: CASTLQDITYEQYF.

This clonotype was counted only a few times. The chain links TRBV27 to TRBJ1-2; TRBD1 might be the D (6 bases). Trimming took 9 bases from V and 5 from J, leaving 16 bases between them. The germline V gene encodes CDR1 MNHEY and CDR2 SMNVEV (reference sequence). The CDR3 length is 13 residues. For the CDR3, the DNA is TGTGCCAGTACCGCTACAGGGTCGTATGGCTACACCTTC. Residues: CASTATGSYGYTF.

This clonotype was seen many times. The chain combines TRBV27 with TRBJ2-7, with 7 bases identical to TRBD1. J gave up 6 bases and V 4 bases, and 18 bases lay outside the gene matches. The CDR3 length is 17 residues. The germline gives CDR1 MNHEY, CDR2 SMNVEV (reference sequence). CDR3 in amino acids: CASSSIDTGAIVGEQYF. The DNA of the CDR3 is TGTGCCAGCAGTTCTATCGATACAGGGGCGATAGTGGGCGAGCAGTACTTC.

Ten or more counts support this clonotype. V is TRBV7-2 and J is TRBJ2-5; D is perhaps TRBD1 or TRBD2 (5 bases each). The CDR3 covers 16 residues. V lost 5 bases and J lost 5, with 21 bases in between. Germline V gene data show CDR1 as SGHTA and CDR2 as FQGNSA. The CDR3 DNA is TGTGCCAGCAGCGTAGAGGTCCGGGGCGCGGAGGAGACCCAGTACTTC. Residues: CASSVEVRGAEETQYF.

This clonotype was recorded at least ten times. The rearrangement links TRBV6-5 to TRBJ2-3, with 8 positions matching TRBD2. The germline V gene encodes CDR1 MNHEY and CDR2 SVGAGI. The CDR3 sequence is 14 residues long. J gave up 1 base and V 10 bases, and 7 bases lay outside the gene matches. CDR3 amino acids: CATLGREGTDTQYF. CDR3 coding DNA: TGTGCCACATTGGGGCGGGAGGGCACAGATACGCAGTATTTT.

The chain uses TRBV3-1 and TRBJ2-1, with a tentative D call TRBD2 (5 bases). In germline, CDR1 is LGHDT, CDR2 YNNKEL (reference sequence). The CDR3 is 16 residues long. V was cut by 0 bases and J by 8 bases, with 17 bases left in between. In nucleotides, the CDR3 is TGTGCCAGCAGCCAAGATTCTGATCACCCGCGGGATGAGCAGTTCTTC. It encodes CASSQDSDHPRDEQFF.

This clonotype was observed a handful of times. The CDR3 region has the DNA TGCAGCGCCTTTAGCGGGAGGGCCCACAATGAGCAGTTCTTC. Residues: CSAFSGRAHNEQFF. This chain joins TRBV29-1 and TRBJ2-1, with 11 bases aligning to TRBD2. Germline-derived CDR1 and CDR2 are SQVTM and ANQGSEA. This CDR3 contains 14 residues. Trimming removed 7 bases from V and 5 bases from J; junction bases left unmatched: 7.

In its sample, this clonotype was seen a few times. V gene TRBV28 combines with J gene TRBJ2-3; D may be TRBD1 (6 bases). The CDR3 contains 16 residues. Trimming stripped 9 bases from V and 3 bases from J, with 22 bases between. Germline-derived CDR1 and CDR2 are MDHEN and SYDVKM. The CDR3 reads CASSPDSIMGTDTQYF. In DNA, the CDR3 is TGTGCCAGTTCGCCGGACAGTATTATGGGAACAGATACGCAGTATTTT.

This chain links TRBV24-1 with TRBJ2-5, with D tentatively TRBD2 (7 bases). This CDR3 comprises 13 residues. V was pared by 6 bases and J by 7 bases, with 14 bases between. Germline V gives CDR1 KGHDR, CDR2 SFDVKD. DNA of the CDR3: TGTGCCACCAGTATGGGGAGGGGGATGACCCAGTACTTC. It yields the protein CATSMGRGMTQYF.

Many counts were recorded for this clonotype. This chain uses TRBV12-5 with TRBJ2-1, with 10 bases that match TRBD2. V was clipped by 2 bases and J by 6 bases; unmatched bases: 4. CDR1 and CDR2 (germline): LGHNT, FRNRAP. This CDR3 has 15 residues. The CDR3 here is CASGLQGLATNEQFF. In DNA, the CDR3 is TGTGCTAGTGGTTTGCAGGGACTAGCGACCAATGAGCAGTTCTTC.

The chain is built from TRBV19 and TRBJ1-2; D is ambiguous. In germline, CDR1 is LNHDA, CDR2 SQIVND (reference sequence). The CDR3 spans 15 residues. V gave up 2 bases and J gave up 4 bases, with 14 bases separating them. CDR3 DNA: TGTGCCAGTAGTATAACGGTATGGCGGCCCTATGGCTACACCTTC. Translating gives CASSITVWRPYGYTF.

The V and J genes are TRBV20-1 and TRBJ2-7, with 11 bases fitting TRBD1. The V and J ends lost 6 bases and 9 bases, in that order; junction bases with no gene match: 16. The germline CDR1 and CDR2 sequences are DFQATT and SNEGSKA (reference sequence). The CDR3 spans 15 residues. DNA of the CDR3: TGCAGTGCGACTCCGGGACAGGGGGGACTCTGGGGGCAGTACTTC. Its protein product is CSATPGQGGLWGQYF.

This clonotype occurred a few times. V usage is TRBV27 and J usage is TRBJ2-7; tentative D call: TRBD2 (5 bases). The V gene lost 0 bases and the J gene lost 3 bases, with 9 bases spanning the gap. This CDR3 spans 14 amino acids. The germline V gene encodes CDR1 MNHEY and CDR2 SMNVEV (reference sequence). The CDR3 sequence: CASSLSGVVYEQYF. As DNA, the CDR3 is TGTGCCAGCAGTTTATCGGGAGTCGTCTACGAGCAGTACTTC.

This chain uses TRBV5-4 with TRBJ2-7; D remains unclear. Trimming cost V 0 bases and J 4 bases, with 17 bases left between them. CDR3 size: 16 residues. Germline V CDR1 and CDR2: SGHNT, YYREEE (reference sequence). CDR3 DNA sequence: TGTGCCAGCAGCTTGGGACATGGACCAGAAAAGTACGAGCAGTACTTC. Encoded protein: CASSLGHGPEKYEQYF.

This clonotype came up many times. The chain carries TRBV7-2 and TRBJ2-3, with 7 nucleotides matching TRBD2. CDR3 length equals 14 residues. Germline loops: CDR1 SGHTA, CDR2 FQGNSA. V lost 5 bases to trimming and J lost 3 bases; unmatched junction nucleotides: 5. The CDR3 loop reads CASSRAGATDTQYF. The CDR3 DNA reads as TGTGCCAGCAGCCGGGCGGGAGCAACAGATACGCAGTATTTT.